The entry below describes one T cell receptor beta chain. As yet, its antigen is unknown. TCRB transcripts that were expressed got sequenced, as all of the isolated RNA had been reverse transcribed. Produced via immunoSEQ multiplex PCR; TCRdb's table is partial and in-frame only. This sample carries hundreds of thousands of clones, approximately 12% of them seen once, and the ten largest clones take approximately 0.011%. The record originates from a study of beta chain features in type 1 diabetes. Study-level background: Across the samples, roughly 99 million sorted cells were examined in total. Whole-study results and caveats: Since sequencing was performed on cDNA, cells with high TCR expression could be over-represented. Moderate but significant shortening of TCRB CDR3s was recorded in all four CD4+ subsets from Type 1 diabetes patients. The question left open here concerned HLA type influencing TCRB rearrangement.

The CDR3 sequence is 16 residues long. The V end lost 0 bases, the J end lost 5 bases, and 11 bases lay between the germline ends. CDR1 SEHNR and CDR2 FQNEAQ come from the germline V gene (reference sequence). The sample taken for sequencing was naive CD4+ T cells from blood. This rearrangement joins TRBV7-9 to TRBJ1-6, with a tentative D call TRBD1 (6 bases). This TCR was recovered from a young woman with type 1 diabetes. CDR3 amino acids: CASSLALTGNNSPLHF. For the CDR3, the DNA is TGTGCCAGCAGCTTAGCGCTGACAGGCAATAATTCACCCCTCCACTTT.